This paragraph covers one T cell receptor (beta chain) sequence. This CDR3 has 13 amino acids. Trimming took 7 bases from V and 7 from J, leaving 13 bases between them. The germline V gene encodes CDR1 SNHLY and CDR2 FYNNEI. This table comes from immunoSEQ multiplex PCR, and its TCRdb copy is limited to in-frame clones, with some not included. The profile shows 95,000 to 100,000 clones, over 95% of them singletons. This sample was taken from a study of technical replicates of blood from a handful of donors. This TCR derives from a human donor in good health. V is TRBV2 and J is TRBJ1-4; possibly TRBD1 for D (5 bases). The sequencing sample was made of T cells isolated from PBMCs. The CDR3 loop is CASKAGLGEKLFF. The CDR3 region has the DNA TGTGCCAGCAAGGCAGGGCTTGGTGAAAAACTGTTTTTT. The full variable domain, with the rest looked up from reference TRBV2 and TRBJ1-4, is EPEVTQTPSHQVTQMGQEVILRCVPISNHLYFYWYRQILGQKVEFLVSFYNNEISEKSEIFDDQFSVERPDGSNFTLKIRSTKLEDSAMYFCASKAGLGEKLFFGSGTQLSVL.